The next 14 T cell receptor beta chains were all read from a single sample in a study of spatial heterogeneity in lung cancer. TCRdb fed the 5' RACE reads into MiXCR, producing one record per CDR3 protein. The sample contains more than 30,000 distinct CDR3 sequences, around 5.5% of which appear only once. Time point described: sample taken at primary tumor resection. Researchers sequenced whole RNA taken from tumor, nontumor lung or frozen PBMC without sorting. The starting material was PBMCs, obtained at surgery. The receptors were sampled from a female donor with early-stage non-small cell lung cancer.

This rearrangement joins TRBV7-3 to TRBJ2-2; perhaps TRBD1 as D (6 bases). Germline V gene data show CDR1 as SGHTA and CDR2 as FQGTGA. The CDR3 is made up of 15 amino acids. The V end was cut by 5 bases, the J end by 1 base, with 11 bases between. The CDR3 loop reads CASSPGQLNTGELFF. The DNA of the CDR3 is TGTGCCAGCAGCCCAGGACAGTTGAACACCGGGGAGCTGTTTTTT.

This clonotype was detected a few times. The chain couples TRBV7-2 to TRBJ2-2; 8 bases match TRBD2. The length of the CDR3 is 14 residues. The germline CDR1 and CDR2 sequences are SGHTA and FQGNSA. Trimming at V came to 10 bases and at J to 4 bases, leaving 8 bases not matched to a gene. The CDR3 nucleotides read TGTGCCACCCGAGCGGGGGCCGGCACCGGGGAGCTGTTTTTT. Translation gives CATRAGAGTGELFF.

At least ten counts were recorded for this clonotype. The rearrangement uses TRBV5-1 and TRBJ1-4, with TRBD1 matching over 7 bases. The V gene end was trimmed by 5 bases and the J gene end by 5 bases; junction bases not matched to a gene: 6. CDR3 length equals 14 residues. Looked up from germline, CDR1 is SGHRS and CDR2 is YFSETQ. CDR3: CASSSGQLNEKLFF. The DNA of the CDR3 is TGCGCCAGCAGTTCGGGACAGTTAAATGAAAAACTGTTTTTT. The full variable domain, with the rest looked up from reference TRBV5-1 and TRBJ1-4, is KAGVTQTPRYLIKTRGQQVTLSCSPISGHRSVSWYQQTPGQGLQFLFEYFSETQRNKGNFPGRFSGRQFSNSRSEMNVSTLELGDSALYLCASSSGQLNEKLFFGSGTQLSVL.

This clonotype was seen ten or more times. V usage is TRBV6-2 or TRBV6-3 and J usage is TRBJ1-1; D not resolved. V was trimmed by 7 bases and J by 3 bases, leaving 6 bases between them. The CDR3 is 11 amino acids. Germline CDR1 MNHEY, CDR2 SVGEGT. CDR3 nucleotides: TGTGCCAGCACAGAGGACACTGAAGCTTTCTTT. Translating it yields CASTEDTEAFF.

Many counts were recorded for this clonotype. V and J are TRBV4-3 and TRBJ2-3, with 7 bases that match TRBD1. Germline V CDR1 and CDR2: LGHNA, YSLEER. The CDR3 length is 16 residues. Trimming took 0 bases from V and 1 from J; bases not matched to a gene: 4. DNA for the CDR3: TGCGCCAGCAGCCAAGAGAACAGGGGAGGCACAGATACGCAGTATTTT. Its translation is CASSQENRGGTDTQYF.

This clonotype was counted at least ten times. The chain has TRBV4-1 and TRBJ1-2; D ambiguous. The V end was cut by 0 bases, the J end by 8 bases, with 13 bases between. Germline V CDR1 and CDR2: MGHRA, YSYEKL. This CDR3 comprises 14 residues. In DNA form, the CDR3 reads TGCGCCAGCAGCCAAGATGCGCCGGGGTTGGGCTACACCTTC. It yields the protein CASSQDAPGLGYTF.

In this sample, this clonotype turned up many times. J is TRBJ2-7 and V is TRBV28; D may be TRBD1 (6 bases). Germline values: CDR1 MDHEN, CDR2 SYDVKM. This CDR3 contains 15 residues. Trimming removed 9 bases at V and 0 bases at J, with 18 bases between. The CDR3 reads CASTSSPGVSYEQYF. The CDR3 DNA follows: TGTGCCAGTACCAGCAGCCCAGGGGTCTCCTACGAGCAGTACTTC. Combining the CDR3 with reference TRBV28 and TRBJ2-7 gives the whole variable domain DVKVTQSSRYLVKRTGEKVFLECVQDMDHENMFWYRQDPGLGLRLIYFSYDVKMKEKGDIPEGYSVSREKKERFSLILESASTNQTSMYLCASTSSPGVSYEQYFGPGTRLTVT.

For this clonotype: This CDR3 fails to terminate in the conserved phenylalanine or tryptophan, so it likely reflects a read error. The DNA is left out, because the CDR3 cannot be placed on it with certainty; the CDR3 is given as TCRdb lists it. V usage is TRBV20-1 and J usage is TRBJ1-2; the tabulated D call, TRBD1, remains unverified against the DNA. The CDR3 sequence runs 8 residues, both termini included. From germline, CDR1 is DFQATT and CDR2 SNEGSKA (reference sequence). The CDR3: CSAGQGSL.

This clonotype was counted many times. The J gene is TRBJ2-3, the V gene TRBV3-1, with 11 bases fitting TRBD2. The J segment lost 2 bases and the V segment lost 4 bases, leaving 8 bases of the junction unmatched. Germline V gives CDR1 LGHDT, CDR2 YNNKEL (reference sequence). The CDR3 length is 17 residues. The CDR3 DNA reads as TGTGCCAGCAGCCCCTTTGCTAGCGGGGGGACCACAGATACGCAGTATTTT. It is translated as CASSPFASGGTTDTQYF.

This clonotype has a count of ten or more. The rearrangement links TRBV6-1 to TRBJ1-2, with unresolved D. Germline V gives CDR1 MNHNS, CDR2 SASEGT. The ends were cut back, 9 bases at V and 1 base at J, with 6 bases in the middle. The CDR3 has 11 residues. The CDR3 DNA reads TGTGCCAGGCGGAGTAACTATGGCTACACCTTC. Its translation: CARRSNYGYTF.

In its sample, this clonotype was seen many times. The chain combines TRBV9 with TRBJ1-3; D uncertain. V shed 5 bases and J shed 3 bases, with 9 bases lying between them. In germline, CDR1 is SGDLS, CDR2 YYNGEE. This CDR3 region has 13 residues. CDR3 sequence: CASSYGDGNTIYF. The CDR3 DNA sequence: TGTGCCAGCAGTTACGGGGATGGAAACACCATATATTTT. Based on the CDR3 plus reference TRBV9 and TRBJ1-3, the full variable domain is DSGVTQTPKHLITATGQRVTLRCSPRSGDLSVYWYQQSLDQGLQFLIQYYNGEERAKGNILERFSAQQFPDLHSELNLSSLELGDSALYFCASSYGDGNTIYFGEGSWLTVV.

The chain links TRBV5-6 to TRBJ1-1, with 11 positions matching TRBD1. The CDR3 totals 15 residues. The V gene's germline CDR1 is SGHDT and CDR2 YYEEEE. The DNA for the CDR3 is TGTGCGACCGCTGTGGACAGGGGGCGCGACACTGAAGCTTTCTTT. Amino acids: CATAVDRGRDTEAFF.

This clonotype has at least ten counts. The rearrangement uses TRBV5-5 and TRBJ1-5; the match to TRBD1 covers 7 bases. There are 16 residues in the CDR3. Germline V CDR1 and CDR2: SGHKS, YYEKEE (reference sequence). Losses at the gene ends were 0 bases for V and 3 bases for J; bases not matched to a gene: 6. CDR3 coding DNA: TGTGCCAGCAGCTTGGGGGACAGTACATACAATCAGCCCCAGCATTTT. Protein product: CASSLGDSTYNQPQHF.

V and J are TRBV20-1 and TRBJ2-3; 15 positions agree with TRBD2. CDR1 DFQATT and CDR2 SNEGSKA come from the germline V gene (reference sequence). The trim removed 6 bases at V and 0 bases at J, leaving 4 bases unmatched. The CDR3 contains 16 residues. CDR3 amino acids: CSAPGLAGGSTDTQYF. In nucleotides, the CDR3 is TGCAGTGCCCCGGGACTAGCGGGGGGTAGCACAGATACGCAGTATTTT.